The 10 T cell receptor beta chains listed next were all sequenced from one sample in a study of blood T cell repertoires in COVID-19. Libraries were prepared by immunoSEQ multiplex PCR; TCRdb keeps only in-frame clonotypes and omits some of them. The data show about 130,000 clones, about 82% seen once. The sequencing input was peripheral blood. Receptors originate from a human donor in a cohort sampled during active COVID-19.

This clone was counted once. The rearrangement joins TRBV6-5 to TRBJ2-7, with D tentatively TRBD2 (6 bases). With 8 bases removed from V and 2 bases from J, the gap between germline ends came to 13 bases. The germline gives CDR1 MNHEY, CDR2 SVGAGI. This CDR3 has 13 residues. CDR3: CASRASATYEQYF. CDR3 sequence (DNA): TGTGCCAGCCGGGCTAGCGCAACCTACGAGCAGTACTTC.

The V and J genes are TRBV19 and TRBJ2-1, with 11 bases lining up with TRBD2. V shed 8 bases, J shed 5 bases, and the junction held 11 bases outside the gene matches. The CDR3 spans 16 residues. Germline lookup yields CDR1 LNHDA and CDR2 SQIVND (reference sequence). This CDR3 reads CASRSGSTSGDNEQFF. The CDR3 bases are TGTGCCAGTCGCAGCGGATCGACTAGCGGGGACAATGAGCAGTTCTTC.

The chain is built from TRBV4-2 and TRBJ1-2, with 7 bases that match TRBD1. V was pared by 0 bases and J by 7 bases, with 8 bases of the junction left unmatched. CDR3 length: 15 amino acids. Germline loops: CDR1 LGHNA, CDR2 YNFKEQ. This chain's CDR3 is CASSQEDRALIGYTF. CDR3 nucleotides: TGTGCCAGCAGCCAAGAAGACAGGGCGTTAATTGGCTACACCTTC.

The chain recombines TRBV5-6 with TRBJ2-1; TRBD2 matches at 13 bases. The CDR3 has 17 amino acids. Trimming took 2 bases from V and 7 from J; bases not matched to a gene: 9. Looked up from germline, CDR1 is SGHDT and CDR2 is YYEEEE. In nucleotides, the CDR3 is TGTGCCAGCAGCTTAATAGGCGGGACTAGCGGGACAAATGAGCAGTTCTTC. It encodes CASSLIGGTSGTNEQFF. Supplemented by reference TRBV5-6 and TRBJ2-1, the full variable domain reads DAGVTQSPTHLIKTRGQQVTLRCSPKSGHDTVSWYQQALGQGPQFIFQYYEEEERQRGNFPDRFSGHQFPNYSSELNVNALLLGDSALYLCASSLIGGTSGTNEQFFGPGTRLTVL.

This chain's CDR3 is CASSAHLPSDSGELFF. The CDR3 DNA reads TGTGCCAGCAGTGCCCATCTACCTAGCGATTCCGGGGAGCTGTTTTTT. J is TRBJ2-2 and V is TRBV2; TRBD2 is a possible D gene (6 bases). CDR1 is SNHLY and CDR2 is FYNNEI in the germline V gene. Trimming pared 4 bases from V and 6 bases from J, leaving 18 bases between. This CDR3 has 16 residues.

The sample holds a few counts of this clone. The V gene is TRBV5-8, the J gene TRBJ2-1; the match to TRBD2 covers 8 bases. The CDR3 sequence is 16 residues long. Unmatched junction bases numbered 8, after V lost 4 bases and J lost 2 bases. The germline CDR1 and CDR2 sequences are SGHTS and YDEGEE. CDR3 sequence (DNA): TGTGCCAGCAGCAGCGAGCGGGAGAGGGCCTACAATGAGCAGTTCTTC. Protein: CASSSERERAYNEQFF.

The chain has TRBV2 and TRBJ2-1; 11 nucleotides align to TRBD2. Germline CDR1 reads SNHLY; CDR2 reads FYNNEI. The CDR3 totals 16 residues. The J segment lost 5 bases and the V segment lost 6 bases, leaving 9 bases of the junction unmatched. The CDR3 sequence is CASSGTSGVYNNEQFF. The CDR3, as DNA: TGTGCCAGCAGCGGGACTAGCGGCGTCTACAACAATGAGCAGTTCTTC.

The CDR3 DNA reads TGTGCCAGCAGCCAAGTGGTCTGGGGGCACAGTGAAGCTTTCTTT. It yields the protein CASSQVVWGHSEAFF. The chain employs TRBV14 and TRBJ1-1, with a possible D match to TRBD1 (6 bases). V lost 1 base, J lost 7 bases, and 16 bases lay in between. The length of the CDR3 is 15 residues. Germline loops: CDR1 SGHDN, CDR2 FVKESK.

V usage is TRBV7-2 and J usage is TRBJ1-1, with 9 bases matching TRBD1. The CDR3 has 14 amino acids. Trimming cost V 2 bases and J 5 bases; bases outside gene matches: 3. The germline gives CDR1 SGHTA, CDR2 FQGNSA. CDR3: CASSLTGGGTEAFF. Written as DNA, the CDR3 is TGTGCCAGCAGCTTAACAGGGGGCGGGACTGAAGCTTTCTTT. Together with reference TRBV7-2 and TRBJ1-1, the CDR3 gives the full variable domain: GAGVSQSPSNKVTEKGKDVELRCDPISGHTALYWYRQSLGQGLEFLIYFQGNSAPDKSGLPSDRFSAERTGGSVSTLTIQRTQQEDSAVYLCASSLTGGGTEAFFGQGTRLTVV.

This chain uses TRBV27 with TRBJ2-2, with 8 bases identical to TRBD2. Germline V gives CDR1 MNHEY, CDR2 SMNVEV (reference sequence). The CDR3 totals 18 residues. Losses at the gene ends were 10 bases for V and 8 bases for J; bases not matched to a gene: 24. The chain's CDR3 is CATGWASGYNSGPGELFF. The CDR3 nucleotides are TGTGCCACCGGGTGGGCTAGCGGGTATAACTCGGGCCCGGGGGAGCTGTTTTTT.